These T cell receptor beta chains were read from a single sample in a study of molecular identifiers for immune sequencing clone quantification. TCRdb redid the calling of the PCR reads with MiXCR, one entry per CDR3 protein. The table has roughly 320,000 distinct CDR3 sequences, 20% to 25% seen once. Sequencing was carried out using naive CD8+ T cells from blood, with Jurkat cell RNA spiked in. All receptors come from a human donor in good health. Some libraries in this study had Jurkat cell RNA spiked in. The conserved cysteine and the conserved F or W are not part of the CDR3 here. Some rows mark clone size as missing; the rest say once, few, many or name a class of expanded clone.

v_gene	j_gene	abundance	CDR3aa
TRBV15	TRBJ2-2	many	ATAQGTGELF
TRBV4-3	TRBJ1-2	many	ASSQDQNGPGLSYGYT
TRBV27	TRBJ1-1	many	ASSIQGMNTEAF
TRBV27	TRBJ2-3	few	ASSPGLALDTQY
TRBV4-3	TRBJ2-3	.	ASSQEEGMDTDTQY
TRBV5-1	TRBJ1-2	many	ASRVEPPADYGYT
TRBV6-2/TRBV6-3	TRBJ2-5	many	ASSGAYQETQY
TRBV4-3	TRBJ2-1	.	ASSQGIAGGSYNEQF
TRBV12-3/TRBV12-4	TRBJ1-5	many	ASSPTEGVQPQH
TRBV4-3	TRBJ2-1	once	ASSHTGSSYNEQS
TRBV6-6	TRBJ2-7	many	ASEGGDEYEQY
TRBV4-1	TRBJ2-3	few	ASSQGWPAGASTDTQY
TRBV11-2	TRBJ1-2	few	ASSLDRLTPHGYT
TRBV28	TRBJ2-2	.	ASKIQGDTGELF
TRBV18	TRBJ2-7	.	ASSPDGGGPYEQY
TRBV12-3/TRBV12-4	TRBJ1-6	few	ASTLGGYNSPLH
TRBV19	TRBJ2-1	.	ASSWVSYPRIKF
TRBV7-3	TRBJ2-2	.	ASSLINGELF
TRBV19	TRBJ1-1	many	ASRLGTRGDTEAF
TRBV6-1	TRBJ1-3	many	ASSENPPIY
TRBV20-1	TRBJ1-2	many	SARSNYGYT
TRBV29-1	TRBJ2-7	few	SVVVVGQGSYEQY
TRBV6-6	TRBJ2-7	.	ASGYSGPEQY
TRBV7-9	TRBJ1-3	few	ASSSSGFSGNTIY
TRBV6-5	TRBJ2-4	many	ASSPGTSGNIQY
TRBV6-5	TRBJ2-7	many	ASSPGVDEQY
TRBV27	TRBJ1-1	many	ASSWAANTEAF
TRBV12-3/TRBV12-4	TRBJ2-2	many	ALGTSGSTGELF
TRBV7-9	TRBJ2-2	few	ASSSRSAGGISGELF